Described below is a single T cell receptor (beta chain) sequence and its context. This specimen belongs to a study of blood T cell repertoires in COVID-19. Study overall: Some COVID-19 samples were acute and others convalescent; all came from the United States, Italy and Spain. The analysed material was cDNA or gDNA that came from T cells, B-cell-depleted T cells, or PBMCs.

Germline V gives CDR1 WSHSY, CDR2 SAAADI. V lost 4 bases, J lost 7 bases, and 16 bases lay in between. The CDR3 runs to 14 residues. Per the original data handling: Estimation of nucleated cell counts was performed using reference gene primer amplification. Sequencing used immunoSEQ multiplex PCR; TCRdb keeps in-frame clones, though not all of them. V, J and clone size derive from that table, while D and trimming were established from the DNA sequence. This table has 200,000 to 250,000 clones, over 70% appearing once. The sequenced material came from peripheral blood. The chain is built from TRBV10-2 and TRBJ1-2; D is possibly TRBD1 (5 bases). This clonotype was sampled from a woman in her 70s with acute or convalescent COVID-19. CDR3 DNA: TGCGCCAGCAGTGTACCGGGGGAGAGCGGTGGCTACACCTTC. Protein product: CASSVPGESGGYTF.